This record concerns one T cell receptor beta chain sequence. This clone was counted a few times. It has no known antigen specificity. No base qualities exist here, and no much larger clone lies one base off it. The sample is drawn from a study of cytomegalovirus exposure and HLA in healthy donors (dated by TCRdb to 2015 to 2018). For the wider study: An earlier analysis of 587 of the donors reported approximately 300 Gb of sequence data and 95 million to 120 million unique TCR beta sequences obtained from about 179 million T cells. An early release covering about 600 HLA-typed donors comprised approximately 300 gigabases of sequencing data and approximately 85 million unique TCR sequences. Of the 300 to 500 genotyped donors, 75% to 85% were placed in the genetic ancestry cluster associated with self-reported Caucasian donors. The study aimed to test whether cataloging public T cell receptors could reveal signatures of past pathogen exposure. The T cell repertoires of some 670 subjects were profiled by immunosequencing and related to cytomegalovirus serostatus. Besides the first cohort of approximately 670 subjects, a separate validation cohort made up of about 120 different subjects was used. To predict cytomegalovirus infection status, the study combined high-throughput TCR immunosequencing, statistical association of individual TCRs with disease status, and machine learning. To study patterns of TCR occurrence, a later analysis re-analyzed previously published TCR beta repertoires from 550 to 800 donors and added high-resolution HLA genotyping. The later analysis used no new phenotypic data to find candidate immune exposures, relying instead on TCR beta sequences and their occurrence across donors. To decide whether each TCR beta V gene segment behaved as functional or pseudogenic, an earlier analysis of some 600 of the donors relied on high-throughput TCR beta sequencing. Alongside the repertoire data, information on donor age, sex, ethnicity and CMV serostatus was compiled. In a later genetic analysis, genome-wide SNP genotypes for 398 of the 666 donors were used, and that subset was treated as a discovery cohort. Every repertoire in the discovery cohort had been generated on one and the same sequencing platform. HLA typing covered class I and class II loci at four-digit resolution. Typing coverage varied by locus: about 620-640 donors for A, B, C, DRB1 and DQB1; some 520 for DQA1; some 610 for DPA1; about 450 for DPB1. Five DR-DQ haplotypes were handled as single units for association and clustering because linkage in the cohort was strong. Among around 400 genotyped donors of the cohort, an average of about 240,000 unique TCR beta nucleotide sequences were sequenced per donor, approximately 20% of them non-productive.

The V end loses 11 bases and the J end loses 3 bases, and a stretch of 17 bases separates them. The cysteine opens and the phenylalanine closes a CDR3 of 14 amino acids. The read is trimmed to its CDR3 DNA, 42 bases read in frame from base 1. The library was produced with the immunoSEQ multiplex PCR assay. For the multiplex PCR, a mixture combining 60 forward primers for TCR Vbeta segments and 13 reverse primers for TCR Jbeta segments was used. A multiplex PCR assay on genomic DNA amplified the CDR3 region of rearranged TCR beta genes. The amplified TCR beta libraries were sequenced on the Illumina HiSeq System as 87-base-pair reads. Per the source publication's procedure: A later analysis tallied about 77 million unique TCR beta chains across the 650 to 750 repertoires, and some 12 million of those chains were shared by two or more donors. A nearest-neighbor algorithm error-corrected the raw reads and collapsed the reads into unique sequences, merging closely related sequences to remove PCR and sequencing errors. CDR3 sequences were aligned to IMGT reference sequences to assign V, D and J gene segments. For a sequence to be retained, a match of at least six nucleotides was required to both a V gene segment and a J gene segment. Rearrangements were called productive when the CDR3 lacked stop codons and stayed in frame with V and J; all others were non-productive. CDR3 was defined by IMGT convention, running from the second conserved V-encoded cysteine to the conserved J-encoded phenylalanine. In an earlier analysis of 550 to 650 of the donors, sequences lacking an unambiguous match to a single V gene segment were excluded. In an earlier analysis of 587 of the donors, a V segment was called functional when productive rearrangements were above 56.7%, and segregating when the standard deviation between donors exceeded 5%. A statistical classification framework was built for diagnosing cytomegalovirus status from the catalog of TCR beta chain sequences. V and J gene assignment, in a later analysis, came from comparing TCR nucleotide sequences with IMGT/GENE-DB human TR gene sequences. In a later analysis, CDR3 sequences and most-parsimonious VDJ recombination scenarios were assigned using the TCRdist pipeline. In a later analysis, every TCR beta chain was defined by the combination of its CDR3 amino acid sequence and its V-gene family, and reads without a unique V-gene family were dropped. In a later analysis, 450 to 600 highly shared, low-generation-probability nucleotide sequences were removed to address suspected cross-contamination and a sequencing artifact. For each public chain, a later analysis derived a clonal expansion index from normalized ranks of inferred template counts within each repertoire. A later analysis computed generation probabilities with a VDJ recombination model fitted to out-of-frame rearrangements, and checked the results against IGoR. Hypergeometric tests were used in a later analysis to score TCR-TCR, TCR-HLA and TCR-CMV co-occurrence, with a repertoire-size bias correction applied to the TCR pairs. A later analysis estimated false discovery rates by permuting HLA or CMV assignments 20 times. In a later analysis, co-occurring TCRs were grouped using DBSCAN, with TCRdist sequence similarity added in when clustering inside HLA-allele-positive subsets. Repertoires with fewer than 30,000 or more than 120,000 public chains, plus five repertoires with anomalous nucleotide sharing, were excluded from co-occurrence clustering. The immuneACCESS repertoire file appears here via TCRdb, limited to in-frame rearrangements. These files lack a portion of the clones; in checked studies, under half of the deficit traces to unresolved V genes, and the cause of the others is not known. That table is the source of V, J and clone size, and D and trimming were worked out from the DNA. In all, the sample holds roughly 97,000 clones, and over 9% of those were seen once. Over 4.5% of the sample rests with the top ten.

The cohort was made up of 666 healthy bone marrow donors. All cohort members were sampled while nominally healthy, although unrecorded immune exposures were likely present. The donor was CMV seropositive and belonged to the group of 250 to 300 seropositive cohort members. A peripheral blood sample was collected from each donor, and TCR beta sequencing was performed on peripheral blood mononuclear cells. Genomic DNA extraction from the blood cell samples was performed with the Qiagen DNeasy Blood Extraction Kit. What the authors observed across the whole study: An association between a missense DCLRE1C variant and V-gene and J-gene trimming of TCR beta chains was found in a later genetic analysis and replicated in an independent cohort. In vitro tests confirmed that a few of the cytomegalovirus-associated TCR beta chains recognize cytomegalovirus antigens. In a later analysis, several top co-occurrence clusters were reported to appear linked to parvovirus B19, influenza, CMV and Epstein-Barr virus. Because some donors lacked HLA typing at each locus, the association tests relied only on the typed subset. A further reported finding was that TCR beta sequences accurately predicted the HLA-A and HLA-B alleles for most subjects in the first cohort. Because the 87-base-pair reads could not distinguish some IMGT-functional V segments, including TRBV6-2 and TRBV6-3, those segments were excluded. Because counts were too low, about 18 rarely observed V segments, including chromosome 9 orphons, were left out of the earlier analysis of over 550 of the donors. According to a later analysis, TCR association rates differed among HLA loci, with DRB1 alleles showing the most associated TCRs and HLA-C alleles showing the fewest. In this cohort, only TCR beta chains were sequenced, and detectable features were limited by the absence of alpha or paired-chain data. In a later genetic analysis, fewer N-insertions in productive TCRs were reported among donors in an Asian-associated ancestry cluster than the 666-donor mean. While some public TCRs were present in many individuals, most TCR sequences turned up only very rarely across donors. A cluster of highly shared sequence variants was judged likely to be a technical artifact of the sequencing pipeline. In a later analysis, HLA-associated TCR beta chains were found to be more clonally expanded and to have lower generation probabilities than equally common non-associated chains. The study listed 150 to 200 TCR beta chains as associated with cytomegalovirus. In both the original and validation cohorts, the classifier was reported to diagnose cytomegalovirus status with high specificity and sensitivity. Most CMV-associated TCR beta chains appeared to be HLA-restricted in a later analysis, and the HLA associations seemed to be driven largely by CMV exposure. Correlated functional status among segregating V segments might be attributable to linkage disequilibrium, but an unknown experimental factor could not be ruled out. Sequencing depth was assumed to be roughly uniform across donors in the presence/absence analyses, though that assumption may not hold. The authors suggested that the approach could potentially be extended to other disease states and immunological phenotypes. Strong co-occurrence of HLA alleles, especially DR and DQ, made assigning TCR associations to individual alleles difficult. For the cohort, immune exposure information was limited to CMV serostatus. Specific HLA alleles were associated with over 15,000 TCR beta sequences at a false discovery rate of 0.05 in a later analysis. Broadly in line with IMGT annotations, most TCR beta V segments showed up in productive rearrangements about 87% or about 30% of the time in an earlier analysis of several hundred of the donors.

The specimen sequenced was PBMCs. This sequence originates from a man aged 40-55 years in good health and CMV-seropositive. The chain is made from TRBV23-1 and TRBJ1-5, with the identity of the D gene unclear. TRBV23-1 is flagged as an ORF with uncertain function. The sequenced DNA is TGCGCCGGCACCGGACTTACGCCCAATCAGCCCCAGCATTTT. Translated, this gives CAGTGLTPNQPQHF.